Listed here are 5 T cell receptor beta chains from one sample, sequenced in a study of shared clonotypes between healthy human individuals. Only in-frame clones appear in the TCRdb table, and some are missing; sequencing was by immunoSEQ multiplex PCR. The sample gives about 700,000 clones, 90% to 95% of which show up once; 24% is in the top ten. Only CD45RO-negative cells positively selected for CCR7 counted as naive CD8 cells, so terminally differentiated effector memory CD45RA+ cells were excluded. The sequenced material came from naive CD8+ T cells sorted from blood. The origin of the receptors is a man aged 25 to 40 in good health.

The chain's CDR3 is CSVEGQNEQYF. For the CDR3, the DNA is TGCAGCGTTGAGGGACAAAATGAGCAGTACTTC. V and J are TRBV29-1 and TRBJ2-7, with D perhaps TRBD1 (6 bases). Germline V gene data show CDR1 as SQVTM and CDR2 as ANQGSEA. The CDR3 extends over 11 amino acids. With 3 bases removed from V and 7 bases from J, the gap between germline ends came to 10 bases.

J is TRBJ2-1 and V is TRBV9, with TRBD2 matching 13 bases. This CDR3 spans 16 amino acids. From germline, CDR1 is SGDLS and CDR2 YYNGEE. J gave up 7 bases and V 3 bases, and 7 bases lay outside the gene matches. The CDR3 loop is CASSGTSGRFLNEQFF. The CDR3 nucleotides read TGTGCCAGCAGCGGGACTAGCGGGAGATTTCTAAATGAGCAGTTCTTC.

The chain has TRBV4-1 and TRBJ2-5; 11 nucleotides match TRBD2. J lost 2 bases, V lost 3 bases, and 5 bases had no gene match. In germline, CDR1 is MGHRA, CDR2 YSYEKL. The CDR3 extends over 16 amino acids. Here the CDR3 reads CASSQGIAGGQETQYF. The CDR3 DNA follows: TGCGCCAGCAGCCAGGGAATAGCGGGAGGGCAAGAGACCCAGTACTTC.

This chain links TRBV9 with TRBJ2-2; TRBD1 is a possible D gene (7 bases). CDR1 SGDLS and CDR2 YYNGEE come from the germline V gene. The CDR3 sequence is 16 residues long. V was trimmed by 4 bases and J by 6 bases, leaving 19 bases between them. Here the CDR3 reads CASSPPGQGGAGELFF. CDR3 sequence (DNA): TGTGCCAGCAGCCCACCCGGGCAGGGGGGAGCCGGGGAGCTGTTTTTT.

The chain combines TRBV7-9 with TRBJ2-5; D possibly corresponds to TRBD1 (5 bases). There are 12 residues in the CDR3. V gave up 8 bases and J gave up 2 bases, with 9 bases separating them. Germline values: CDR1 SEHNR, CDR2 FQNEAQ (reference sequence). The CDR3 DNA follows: TGTGCCAGCGGGGCACCTCAAGAGACCCAGTACTTC. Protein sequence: CASGAPQETQYF.